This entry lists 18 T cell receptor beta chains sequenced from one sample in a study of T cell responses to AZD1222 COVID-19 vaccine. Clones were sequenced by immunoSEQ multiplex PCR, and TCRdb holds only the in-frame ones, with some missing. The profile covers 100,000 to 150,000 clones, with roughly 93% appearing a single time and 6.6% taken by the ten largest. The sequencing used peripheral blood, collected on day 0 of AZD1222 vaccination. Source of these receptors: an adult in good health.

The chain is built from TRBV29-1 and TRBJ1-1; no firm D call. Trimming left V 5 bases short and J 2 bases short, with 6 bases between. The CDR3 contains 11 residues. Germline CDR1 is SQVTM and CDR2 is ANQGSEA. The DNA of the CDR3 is TGCAGCGTTTACTCAAACACTGAAGCTTTCTTT. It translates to CSVYSNTEAFF.

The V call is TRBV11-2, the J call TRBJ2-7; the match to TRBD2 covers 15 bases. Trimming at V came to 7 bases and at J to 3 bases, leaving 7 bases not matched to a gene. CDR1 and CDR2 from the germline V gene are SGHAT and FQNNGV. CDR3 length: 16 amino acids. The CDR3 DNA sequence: TGTGCCAGCACCCTCCCGGGACTAGCGGGAGGCTACGAGCAGTACTTC. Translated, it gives CASTLPGLAGGYEQYF. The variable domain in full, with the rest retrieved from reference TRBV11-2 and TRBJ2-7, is EAGVAQSPRYKIIEKRQSVAFWCNPISGHATLYWYQQILGQGPKLLIQFQNNGVVDDSQLPKDRFSAERLKGVDSTLKIQPAKLEDSAVYLCASTLPGLAGGYEQYFGPGTRLTVT.

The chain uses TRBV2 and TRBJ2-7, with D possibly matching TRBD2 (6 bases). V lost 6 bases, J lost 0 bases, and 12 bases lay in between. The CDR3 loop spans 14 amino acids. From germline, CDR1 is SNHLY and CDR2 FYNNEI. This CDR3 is CASRGTAPSYEQYF. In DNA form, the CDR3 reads TGTGCCAGCAGAGGGACTGCTCCCTCCTACGAGCAGTACTTC.

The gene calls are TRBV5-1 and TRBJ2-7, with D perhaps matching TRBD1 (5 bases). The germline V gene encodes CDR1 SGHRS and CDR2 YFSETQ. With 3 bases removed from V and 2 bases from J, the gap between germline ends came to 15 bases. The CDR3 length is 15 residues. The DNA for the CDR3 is TGCGCCAGCAGCTGGAGCCTAGGGGCCACCTACGAGCAGTACTTC. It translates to CASSWSLGATYEQYF.

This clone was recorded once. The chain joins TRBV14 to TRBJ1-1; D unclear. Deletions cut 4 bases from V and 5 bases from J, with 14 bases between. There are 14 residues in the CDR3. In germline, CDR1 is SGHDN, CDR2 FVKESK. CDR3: CASSPNSGGTEAFF. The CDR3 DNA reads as TGTGCCAGCAGCCCGAACAGCGGAGGGACTGAAGCTTTCTTT.

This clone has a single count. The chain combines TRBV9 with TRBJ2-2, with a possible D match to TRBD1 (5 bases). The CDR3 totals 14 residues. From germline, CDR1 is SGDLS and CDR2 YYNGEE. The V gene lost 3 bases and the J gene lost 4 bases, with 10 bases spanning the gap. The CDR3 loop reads CASSDRSLTGELFF. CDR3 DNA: TGTGCCAGCAGCGACAGGAGTCTCACCGGGGAGCTGTTTTTT.

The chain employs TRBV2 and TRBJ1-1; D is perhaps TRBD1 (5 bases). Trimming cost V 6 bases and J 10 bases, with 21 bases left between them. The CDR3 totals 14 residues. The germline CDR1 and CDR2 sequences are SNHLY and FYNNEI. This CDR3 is CASRERQLVDSAFF. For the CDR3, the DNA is TGTGCCAGCAGGGAAAGACAGCTTGTAGATTCAGCTTTCTTT.

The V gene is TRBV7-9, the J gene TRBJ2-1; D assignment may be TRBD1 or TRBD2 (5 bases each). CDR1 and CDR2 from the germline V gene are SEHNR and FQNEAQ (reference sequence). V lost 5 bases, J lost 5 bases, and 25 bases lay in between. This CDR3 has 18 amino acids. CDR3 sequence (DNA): TGTGCCAGCAGCCCCCCTTTCGCATCGGGACGACAAAACAATGAGCAGTTCTTC. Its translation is CASSPPFASGRQNNEQFF.

CDR3 DNA: TGTGCCAGCAGTTTAGCGGAGCGGGATACGCAGTATTTT. It yields the protein CASSLAERDTQYF. V and J are TRBV12-3 or TRBV12-4 and TRBJ2-3; TRBD2 might be the D (5 bases). The CDR3 length is 13 residues. V was cut by 0 bases and J by 6 bases, with 7 bases left in between.

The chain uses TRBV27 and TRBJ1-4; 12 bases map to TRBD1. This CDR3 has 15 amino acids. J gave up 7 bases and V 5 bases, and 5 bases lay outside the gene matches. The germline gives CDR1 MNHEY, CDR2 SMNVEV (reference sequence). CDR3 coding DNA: TGTGCCAGCAGTCCCGGGACAGGGGGCCGTGAAAAACTGTTTTTT. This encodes CASSPGTGGREKLFF.

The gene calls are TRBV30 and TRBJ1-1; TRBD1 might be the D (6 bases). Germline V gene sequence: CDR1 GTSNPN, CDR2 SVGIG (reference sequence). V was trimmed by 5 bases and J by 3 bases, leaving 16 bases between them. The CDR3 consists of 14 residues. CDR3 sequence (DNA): TGTGCCTGGGGAAACAGGGAGGGGGACACTGAAGCTTTCTTT. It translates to CAWGNREGDTEAFF. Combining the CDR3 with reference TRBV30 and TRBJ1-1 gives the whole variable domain SQTIHQWPATLVQPVGSPLSLECTVEGTSNPNLYWYRQAAGRGLQLLFYSVGIGQISSEVPQNLSASRPQDRQFILSSKKLLLSDSGFYLCAWGNREGDTEAFFGQGTRLTVV.

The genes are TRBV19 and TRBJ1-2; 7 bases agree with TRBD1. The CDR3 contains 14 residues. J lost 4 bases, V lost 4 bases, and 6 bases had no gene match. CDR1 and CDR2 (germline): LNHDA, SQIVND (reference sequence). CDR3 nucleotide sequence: TGTGCCAGTAGTACAACAGGGGTAGCCTATGGCTACACCTTC. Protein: CASSTTGVAYGYTF.

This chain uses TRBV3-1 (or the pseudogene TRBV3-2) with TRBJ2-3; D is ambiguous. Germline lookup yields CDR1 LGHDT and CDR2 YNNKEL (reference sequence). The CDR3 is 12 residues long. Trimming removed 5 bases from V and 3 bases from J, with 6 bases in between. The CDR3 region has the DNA TGTGCCAGCAGCGATTATACAGATACGCAGTATTTT. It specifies CASSDYTDTQYF.

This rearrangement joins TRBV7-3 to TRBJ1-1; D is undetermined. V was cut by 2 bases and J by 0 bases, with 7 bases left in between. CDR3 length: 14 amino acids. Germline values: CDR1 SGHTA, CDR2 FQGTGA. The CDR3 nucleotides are TGTGCCAGCAGCTTAGCAGGACTGAACACTGAAGCTTTCTTT. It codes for CASSLAGLNTEAFF.

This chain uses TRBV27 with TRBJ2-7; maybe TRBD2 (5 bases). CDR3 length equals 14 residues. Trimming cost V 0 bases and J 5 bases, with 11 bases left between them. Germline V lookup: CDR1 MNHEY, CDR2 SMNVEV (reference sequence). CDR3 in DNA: TGTGCCAGCAGTTTATCTCGCGGGCGTAACGAGCAGTACTTC. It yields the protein CASSLSRGRNEQYF.

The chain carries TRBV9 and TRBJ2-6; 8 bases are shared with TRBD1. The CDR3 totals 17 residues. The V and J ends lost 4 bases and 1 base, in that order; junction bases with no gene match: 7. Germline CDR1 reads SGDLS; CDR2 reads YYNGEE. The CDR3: CASSQGQGRSGANVLTF. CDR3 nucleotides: TGTGCCAGCAGCCAAGGACAGGGTAGGTCTGGGGCCAACGTCCTGACTTTC.

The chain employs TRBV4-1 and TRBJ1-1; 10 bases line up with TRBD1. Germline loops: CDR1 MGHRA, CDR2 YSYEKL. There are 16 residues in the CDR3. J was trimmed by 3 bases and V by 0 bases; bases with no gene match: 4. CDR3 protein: CASSQEGQGRDTEAFF. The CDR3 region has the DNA TGCGCCAGCAGCCAAGAGGGACAGGGGCGCGACACTGAAGCTTTCTTT.

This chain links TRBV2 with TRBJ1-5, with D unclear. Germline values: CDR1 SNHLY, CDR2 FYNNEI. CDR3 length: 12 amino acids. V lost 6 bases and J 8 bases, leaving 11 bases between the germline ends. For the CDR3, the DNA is TGTGCCAGCAGCACCGGTGGGGAGCCCCAGCATTTT. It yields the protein CASSTGGEPQHF.